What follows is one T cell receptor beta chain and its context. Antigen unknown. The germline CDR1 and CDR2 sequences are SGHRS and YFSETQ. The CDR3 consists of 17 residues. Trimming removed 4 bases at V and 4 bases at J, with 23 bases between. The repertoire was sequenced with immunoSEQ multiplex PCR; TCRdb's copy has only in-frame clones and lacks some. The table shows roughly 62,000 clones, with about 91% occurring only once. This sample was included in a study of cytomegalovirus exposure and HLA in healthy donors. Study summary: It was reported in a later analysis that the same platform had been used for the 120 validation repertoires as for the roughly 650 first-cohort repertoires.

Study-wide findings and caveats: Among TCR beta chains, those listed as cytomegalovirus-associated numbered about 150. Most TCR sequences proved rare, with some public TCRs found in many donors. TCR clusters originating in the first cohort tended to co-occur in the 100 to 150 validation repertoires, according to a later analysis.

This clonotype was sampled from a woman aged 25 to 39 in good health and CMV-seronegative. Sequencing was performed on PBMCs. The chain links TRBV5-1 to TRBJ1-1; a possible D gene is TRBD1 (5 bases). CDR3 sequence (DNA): TGCGCCAGCAGCCTCGGGCCCCGGGCGGGAGGGGTCACTGAAGCTTTCTTT. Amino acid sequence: CASSLGPRAGGVTEAFF.